The 8 T cell receptor beta chains presented below share a single source sample, sequenced in a study of molecular identifiers for immune sequencing clone quantification. TCRdb reprocessed the PCR reads via MiXCR and lists one record per CDR3 protein. The sample lists around 82,000 distinct CDR3 sequences, 15% to 20% occurring once. Material: naive CD8+ T cells from blood, with Jurkat cell RNA spiked in. The subset is: FACS-sorted CD8+CD4-CCR7+CD45RA+ naive T cells. Receptor source: a human donor in good health. Some libraries in this study had Jurkat cell RNA spiked in.

This clonotype was recorded at least ten times. The rearrangement uses TRBV27 and TRBJ2-6; D assignment may be TRBD1 or TRBD2 (6 bases each). This CDR3 comprises 16 residues. Trimming left V 5 bases short and J 0 bases short, with 11 bases between. Germline V gene lookup returns CDR1 MNHEY and CDR2 SMNVEV (reference sequence). CDR3 residues: CASSVRGASGANVLTF. CDR3 nucleotides: TGTGCCAGCAGTGTAAGGGGGGCCTCTGGGGCCAACGTCCTGACTTTC.

As concerns this clonotype: This could be a read error, since a much larger clone is one nucleotide away. This sequence joins TRBV13 and TRBJ2-1; TRBD2 aligns across 13 bases. This CDR3 region has 16 residues. Germline lookup yields CDR1 PRHDT and CDR2 FYEKMQ (reference sequence). CDR3 DNA: TGTGCCGGCAGCTCTAGGGGACTAGCGGGGTATGGCGTGCAGTTCTTC. This encodes CAGSSRGLAGYGVQFF.

The count of this clonotype is one. A read error may explain this, as a much larger clone is one base away. The V call is TRBV7-9, the J call TRBJ2-5; D might be TRBD1 (6 bases). The CDR3 consists of 18 residues. Germline V lookup: CDR1 SEHNR, CDR2 FQNEAQ (reference sequence). V was clipped by 2 bases and J by 2 bases, with 21 bases between them. In DNA form, the CDR3 reads TGTGCCAGCAGCTTATTGGTTCCCATGGGCGGACAGCAAGAGACCCAGTACTTC. Protein: CASSLLVPMGGQQETQYF.

This chain joins TRBV30 and TRBJ1-1; D ambiguous. Germline V gene lookup returns CDR1 GTSNPN and CDR2 SVGIG (reference sequence). Trimming cost V 5 bases and J 5 bases, with 12 bases left between them. This CDR3 has 12 residues. The CDR3 is CAWGLRRTEAFF. CDR3 DNA: TGTGCCTGGGGTCTCCGACGGACTGAAGCTTTCTTT.

In the case of this clonotype: Being one base from a much bigger clone, this may be a read error. This rearrangement joins TRBV9 to TRBJ1-3; TRBD1 is a possible D gene (5 bases). Germline values: CDR1 SGDLS, CDR2 YYNGEE. CDR3 length: 15 amino acids. The CDR3: CASSVAGSSGNAIYF. In nucleotides, the CDR3 is TGTGCCAGCAGCGTTGCAGGGAGCTCTGGAAACGCCATATATTTT.

The sample holds many counts of this clonotype. V usage is TRBV5-6 and J usage is TRBJ1-6; D may be TRBD1 (5 bases). This CDR3 has 13 residues. V was shortened by 6 bases and J by 4 bases, with 8 bases between the two germline ends. The germline CDR1 and CDR2 sequences are SGHDT and YYEEEE. CDR3 protein: CASTDTYNSPLHF. CDR3 DNA sequence: TGTGCCAGCACGGACACTTATAATTCACCCCTCCACTTT. The variable domain in full, with the rest retrieved from reference TRBV5-6 and TRBJ1-6, is DAGVTQSPTHLIKTRGQQVTLRCSPKSGHDTVSWYQQALGQGPQFIFQYYEEEERQRGNFPDRFSGHQFPNYSSELNVNALLLGDSALYLCASTDTYNSPLHFGNGTRLTVT.

This clonotype was counted many times. J is TRBJ1-1 and V is TRBV27; 8 bases line up with TRBD1. The CDR3 has 16 amino acids. V dropped 0 bases and J dropped 4; count of bases not matched to a gene: 7. Germline CDR1 and CDR2: MNHEY and SMNVEV (reference sequence). The CDR3 DNA is TGTGCCAGCAGTTTATCCACAGGGGGATCGGGCACTGAAGCTTTCTTT. The encoded protein is CASSLSTGGSGTEAFF.

The CDR3 sequence: CASSRAGADYEQYF. CDR3 sequence (DNA): TGTGCCAGCTCACGGGCAGGGGCCGACTACGAGCAGTACTTC. The chain has TRBV18 and TRBJ2-7; possible D gene TRBD1, 6 bases. CDR1 and CDR2 (germline): KGHSH, LQKENI. The length of the CDR3 is 14 residues. With 4 bases removed from V and 3 bases from J, the gap between germline ends came to 13 bases.